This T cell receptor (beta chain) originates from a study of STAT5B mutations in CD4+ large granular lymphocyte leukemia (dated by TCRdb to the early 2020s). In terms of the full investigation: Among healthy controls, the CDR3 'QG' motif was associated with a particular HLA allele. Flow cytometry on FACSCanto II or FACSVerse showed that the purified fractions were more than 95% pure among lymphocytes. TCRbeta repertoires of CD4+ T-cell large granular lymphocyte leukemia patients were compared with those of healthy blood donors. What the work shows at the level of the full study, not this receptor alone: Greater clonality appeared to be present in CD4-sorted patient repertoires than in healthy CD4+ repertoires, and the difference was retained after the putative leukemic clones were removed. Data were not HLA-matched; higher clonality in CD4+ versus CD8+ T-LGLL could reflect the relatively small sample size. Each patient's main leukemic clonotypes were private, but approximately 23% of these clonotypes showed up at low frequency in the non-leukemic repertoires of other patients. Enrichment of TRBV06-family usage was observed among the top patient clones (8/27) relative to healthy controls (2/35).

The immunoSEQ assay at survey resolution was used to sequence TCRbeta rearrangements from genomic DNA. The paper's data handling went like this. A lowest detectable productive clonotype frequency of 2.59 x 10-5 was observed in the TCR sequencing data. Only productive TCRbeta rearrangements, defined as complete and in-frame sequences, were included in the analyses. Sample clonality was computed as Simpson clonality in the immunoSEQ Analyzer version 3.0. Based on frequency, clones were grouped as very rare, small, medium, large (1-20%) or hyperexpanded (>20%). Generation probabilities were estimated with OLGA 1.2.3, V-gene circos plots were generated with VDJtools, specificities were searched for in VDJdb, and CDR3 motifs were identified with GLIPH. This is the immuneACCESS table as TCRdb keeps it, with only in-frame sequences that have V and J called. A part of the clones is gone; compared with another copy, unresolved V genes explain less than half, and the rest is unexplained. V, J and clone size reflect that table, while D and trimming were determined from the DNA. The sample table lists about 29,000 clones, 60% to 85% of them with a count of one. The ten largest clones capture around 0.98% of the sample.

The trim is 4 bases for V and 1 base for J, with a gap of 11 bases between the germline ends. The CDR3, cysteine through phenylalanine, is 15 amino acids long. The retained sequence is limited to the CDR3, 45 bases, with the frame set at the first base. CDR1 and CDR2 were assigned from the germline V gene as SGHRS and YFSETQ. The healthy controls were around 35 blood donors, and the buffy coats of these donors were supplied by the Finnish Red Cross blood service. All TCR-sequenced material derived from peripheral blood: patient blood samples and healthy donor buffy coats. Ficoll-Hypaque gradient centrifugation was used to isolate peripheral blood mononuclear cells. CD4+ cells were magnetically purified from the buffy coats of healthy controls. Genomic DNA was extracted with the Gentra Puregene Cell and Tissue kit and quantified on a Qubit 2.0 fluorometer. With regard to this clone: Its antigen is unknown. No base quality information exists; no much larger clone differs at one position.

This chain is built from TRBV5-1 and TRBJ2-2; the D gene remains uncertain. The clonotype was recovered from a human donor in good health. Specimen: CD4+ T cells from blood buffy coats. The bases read TGCGCCAGCAGCCAACAGTCAGTGAACACCGGGGAGCTGTTTTTT. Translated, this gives CASSQQSVNTGELFF.